This T cell receptor beta chain comes out of a study of shared clonotypes between healthy human individuals. Findings and caveats of the study: Clonotype sharing among donors was expected to depend on sequencing depth. Rarefaction curves obtained for sorted subsets showed sequencing incomplete despite large depth.

The assay ran at deep level. Produced via immunoSEQ multiplex PCR; TCRdb's table is partial and in-frame only. The data show some 2,500,000 clones, just under 95% seen once. CD45RA+ naive and CD45RA-negative memory subsets were separated from CD4+ cells. Regarding this clone: Its matching antigen is unknown.

This clonotype was obtained from a man between 18 and 35 years old in good health. Some clones in this sample may be carry-over from other donors' samples. The sample was naive CD4+ T cells from PBMCs. Stated subset: CD45RA+ positively selected.

CDR3 coding DNA: TGTGCCAGCAGCCCCTCCCCCCTTGGGCGGGAAACTGAAGCTTTCTTT. Protein: CASSPSPLGRETEAFF. The rearrangement links TRBV5-4 to TRBJ1-1; D call uncertain. The V gene's germline CDR1 is SGHNT and CDR2 YYREEE (reference sequence). The CDR3 is 16 residues long. V was trimmed by 4 bases and J by 5 bases, leaving 21 bases between them.